This T cell receptor (beta chain) was recovered during a study of shared clonotypes between healthy human individuals. With 2 bases clipped from V and 7 bases from J, the junction kept 7 bases outside the gene matches. Germline CDR1 MDHEN, CDR2 SYDVKM. The CDR3 runs 14 residues. Only in-frame clones appear in the TCRdb table, and some are missing; sequencing was by immunoSEQ multiplex PCR. The table includes about 2.3 million clones, just over 90% detected once. Study-wide results and caveats: When naive CD4 clonotypes were compared across a handful of donors, about 5% were shared.

As to this clone: Its antigen is still unknown.

Source material: naive CD4+ T cells from PBMCs. The subset was: CD45RA+ positively selected. The sequence was collected from a man between 18 and 29 years old in good health. Some clones in this sample may be carry-over from other donors' samples. V gene TRBV28 combines with J gene TRBJ2-7; 8 nucleotides agree with TRBD1. The DNA for the CDR3 is TGTGCCAGCAGTTTAATTGGACAGGGCAAGGAGCAGTACTTC. Its translation is CASSLIGQGKEQYF.